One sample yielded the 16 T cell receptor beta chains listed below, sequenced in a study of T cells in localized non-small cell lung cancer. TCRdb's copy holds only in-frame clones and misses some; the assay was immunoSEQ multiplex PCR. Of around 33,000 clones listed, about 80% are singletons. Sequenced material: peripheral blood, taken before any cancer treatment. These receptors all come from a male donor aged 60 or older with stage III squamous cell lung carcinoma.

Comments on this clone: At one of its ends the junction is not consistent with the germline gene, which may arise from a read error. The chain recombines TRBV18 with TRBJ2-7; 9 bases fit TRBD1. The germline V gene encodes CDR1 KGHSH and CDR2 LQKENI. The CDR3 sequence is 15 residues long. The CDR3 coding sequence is TGTGCCAGCTCGCAATATACAGGGGGCTCCCACGAGCAGTACTTC. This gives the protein CASSQYTGGSHEQYF.

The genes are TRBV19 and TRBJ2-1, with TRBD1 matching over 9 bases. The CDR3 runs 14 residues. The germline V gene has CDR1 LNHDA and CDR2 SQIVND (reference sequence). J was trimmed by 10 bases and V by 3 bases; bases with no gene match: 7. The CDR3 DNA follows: TGTGCCAGTAGTATGGGGACAGGGTCAAAGGAGCAGTTCTTC. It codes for CASSMGTGSKEQFF.

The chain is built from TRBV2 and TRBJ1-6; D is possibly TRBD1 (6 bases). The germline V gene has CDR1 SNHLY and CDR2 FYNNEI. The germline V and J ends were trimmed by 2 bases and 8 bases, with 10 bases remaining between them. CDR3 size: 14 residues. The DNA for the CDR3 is TGTGCCAGCAGTGAAAGGGGGGCGGATTCACCCCTCCACTTT. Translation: CASSERGADSPLHF.

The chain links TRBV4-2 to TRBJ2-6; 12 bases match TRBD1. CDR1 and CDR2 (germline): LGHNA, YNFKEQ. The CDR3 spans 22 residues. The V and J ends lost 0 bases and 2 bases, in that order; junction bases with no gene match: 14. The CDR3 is CASSQDLAGTGGVRAGANVLTF. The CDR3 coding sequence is TGTGCCAGCAGCCAAGATCTTGCCGGGACAGGGGGCGTGCGGGCTGGGGCCAACGTCCTGACTTTC.

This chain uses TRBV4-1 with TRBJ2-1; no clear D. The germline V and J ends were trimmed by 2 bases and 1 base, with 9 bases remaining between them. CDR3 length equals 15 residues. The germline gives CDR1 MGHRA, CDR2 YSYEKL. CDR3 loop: CASSQLPESYNEQFF. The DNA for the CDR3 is TGCGCCAGCAGCCAACTCCCGGAGTCCTACAATGAGCAGTTCTTC.

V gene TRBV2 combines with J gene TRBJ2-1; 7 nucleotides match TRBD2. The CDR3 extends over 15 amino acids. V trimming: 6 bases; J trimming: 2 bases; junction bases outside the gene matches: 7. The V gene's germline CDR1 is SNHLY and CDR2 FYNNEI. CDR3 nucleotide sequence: TGTGCCAGCAGACCTGCTAGCGGCACCTACAATGAGCAGTTCTTC. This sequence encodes CASRPASGTYNEQFF.

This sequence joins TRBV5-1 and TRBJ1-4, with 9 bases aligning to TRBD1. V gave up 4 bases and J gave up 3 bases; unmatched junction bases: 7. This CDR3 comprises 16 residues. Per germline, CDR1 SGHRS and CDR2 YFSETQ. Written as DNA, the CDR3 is TGCGCCAGCAGCGGGGGGACAGGGAATCCTAATGAAAAACTGTTTTTT. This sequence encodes CASSGGTGNPNEKLFF.

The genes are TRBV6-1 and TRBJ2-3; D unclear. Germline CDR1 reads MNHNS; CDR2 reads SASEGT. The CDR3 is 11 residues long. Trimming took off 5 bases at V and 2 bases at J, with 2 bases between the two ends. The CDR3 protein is CASSNTDTQYF. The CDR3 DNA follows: TGTGCCAGCAGTAACACAGATACGCAGTATTTT.

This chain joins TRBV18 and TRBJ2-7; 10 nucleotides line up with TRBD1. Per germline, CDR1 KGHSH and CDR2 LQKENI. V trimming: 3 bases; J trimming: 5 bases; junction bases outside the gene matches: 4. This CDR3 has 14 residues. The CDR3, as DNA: TGTGCCAGCTCACCGGGACAGGGGCGCCACGAGCAGTACTTC. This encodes CASSPGQGRHEQYF.

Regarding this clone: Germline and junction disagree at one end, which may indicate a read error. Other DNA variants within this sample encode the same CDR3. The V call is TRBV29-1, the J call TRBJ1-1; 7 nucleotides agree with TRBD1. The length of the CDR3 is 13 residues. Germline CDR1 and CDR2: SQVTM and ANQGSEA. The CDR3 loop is CSAQTGMNTEAFF. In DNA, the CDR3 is TGCAGCGCTCAGACAGGGATGAACACTGAGGCTTTCTTT.

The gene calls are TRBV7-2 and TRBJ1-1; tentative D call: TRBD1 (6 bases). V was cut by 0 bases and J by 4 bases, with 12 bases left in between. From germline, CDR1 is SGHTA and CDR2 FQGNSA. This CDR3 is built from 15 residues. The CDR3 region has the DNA TGTGCCAGCAGCTTAGCGGGGGGCGAGGGCACTGAAGCTTTCTTT. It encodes CASSLAGGEGTEAFF.

For the CDR3, the DNA is TGTGCCAGCTCACCAATGGGAGAGACCCAGTACTTC. It yields the protein CASSPMGETQYF. The chain recombines TRBV18 with TRBJ2-5; D ambiguous. V gave up 2 bases and J gave up 4 bases, with 5 bases separating them. The CDR3 loop spans 12 amino acids. The germline gives CDR1 KGHSH, CDR2 LQKENI.

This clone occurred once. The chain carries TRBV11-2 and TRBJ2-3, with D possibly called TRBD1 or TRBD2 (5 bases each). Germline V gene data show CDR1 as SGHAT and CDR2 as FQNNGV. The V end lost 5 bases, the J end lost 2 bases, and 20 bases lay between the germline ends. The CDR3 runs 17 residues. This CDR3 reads CASSPLGSGLTTDTQYF. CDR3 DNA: TGTGCCAGCAGCCCTCTGGGCTCGGGGCTTACCACAGATACGCAGTATTTT.

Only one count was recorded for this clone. CDR3 sequence reads: CAWSEWAGNNEQFF. The CDR3 DNA reads as TGTGCCTGGAGTGAGTGGGCAGGGAACAATGAGCAGTTCTTC. This sequence joins TRBV30 and TRBJ2-1; TRBD1 might be the D (5 bases). Trimming pared 1 base from V and 5 bases from J, leaving 12 bases between. The germline CDR1 and CDR2 sequences are GTSNPN and SVGIG (reference sequence). This CDR3 comprises 14 residues. The full variable domain, with the rest looked up from reference TRBV30 and TRBJ2-1, is SQTIHQWPATLVQPVGSPLSLECTVEGTSNPNLYWYRQAAGRGLQLLFYSVGIGQISSEVPQNLSASRPQDRQFILSSKKLLLSDSGFYLCAWSEWAGNNEQFFGPGTRLTVL.

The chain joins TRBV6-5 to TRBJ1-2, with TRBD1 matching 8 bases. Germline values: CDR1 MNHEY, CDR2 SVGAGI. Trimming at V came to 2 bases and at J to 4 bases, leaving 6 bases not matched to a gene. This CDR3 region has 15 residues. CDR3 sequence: CASSYEGDRIYGYTF. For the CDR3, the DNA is TGTGCCAGCAGTTACGAGGGGGACAGGATCTATGGCTACACCTTC.

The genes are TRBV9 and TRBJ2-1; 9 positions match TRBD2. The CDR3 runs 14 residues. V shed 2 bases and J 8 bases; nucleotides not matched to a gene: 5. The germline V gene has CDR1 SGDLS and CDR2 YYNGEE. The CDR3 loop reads CASSVPGLAYEQFF. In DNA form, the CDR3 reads TGTGCCAGCAGCGTTCCGGGACTAGCATATGAGCAGTTCTTC.